This T cell receptor beta chain was captured in a study of radiotherapy plus CTLA-4 blockade in lung cancer. In the study overall: Of all patients, 15% to 20% responded objectively and 31% showed disease control.

Details on this clone: Its antigen is unknown.

Overall study results and limits: TCR clones originating in tumors grew in number in blood after radiotherapy plus ipilimumab.

This CDR3 is 14 amino acids long. V shed 0 bases, J shed 4 bases, and the junction held 2 bases outside the gene matches. CDR1 is SGHDT, CDR2 YYEEEE, per germline. It was focal radiation plus CTLA-4 blockade with ipilimumab that patients with chemo-refractory metastatic non-small-cell lung cancer received. Produced via immunoSEQ multiplex PCR; TCRdb's table is partial and in-frame only. The sample shows tens of thousands of clones, approximately 80% of them seen only once. The receptor comes from a human donor with non-small cell lung cancer whose response to radiotherapy plus ipilimumab could not be evaluated. The specimen comprised peripheral blood, sampled from a patient treated with radiotherapy plus ipilimumab. The chain joins TRBV5-6 to TRBJ2-5; 8 bases are shared with TRBD1. The CDR3 loop reads CASSLDRGSETQYF. DNA for the CDR3: TGTGCCAGCAGCTTGGACAGGGGGTCAGAGACCCAGTACTTC.